The rows below give T cell receptor beta chains drawn from one sample of a study of identifying expanded T cells in peripheral blood. Profiling relied on immunoSEQ multiplex PCR, and the TCRdb table lists in-frame clones only, not all of them. The data show about 58,000 clones, about 92% seen once. Sequencing was carried out using blood. The receptors were gathered from a person aged 18-70 years in good health. Both conserved end residues are part of each CDR3. The order of the fields is V gene, D gene, clone size, J gene, CDR3 DNA, CDR3 protein. A D gene is named only where the DNA matches it firmly. Some rows have no size entry. The others give once, few or many, or a class for an expanded clone.

v_gene: TRBV5-1; d_gene: .; abundance: .; j_gene: TRBJ2-7; CDR3nt: TGCGCCAGCAGCTTGACAGATTCCTACGAGCAGTACTTC; CDR3aa: CASSLTDSYEQYF
v_gene: TRBV7-2; d_gene: TRBD2; abundance: few; j_gene: TRBJ2-1; CDR3nt: TGTGCCAGCAGCTTAAGTGGAGCGGGAGGTTACAATGAGCAGTTCTTC; CDR3aa: CASSLSGAGGYNEQFF
v_gene: TRBV10-1; d_gene: .; abundance: once; j_gene: TRBJ1-5; CDR3nt: TGCGCCAGCAGTGACCGGCAGGCGGAACACAACAATCAGCCCCAGCATTTT; CDR3aa: CASSDRQAEHNNQPQHF
v_gene: TRBV9; d_gene: .; abundance: .; j_gene: TRBJ2-7; CDR3nt: TGTGCCAGCAGCCCCCTCTACGAGCAGTACTTC; CDR3aa: CASSPLYEQYF
v_gene: TRBV7-3; d_gene: .; abundance: .; j_gene: TRBJ2-6; CDR3nt: TGTGCCAGCAGCGTGGGGCTACGCTTACAAAGTCGGGCCAACGTCCTGACTTTC; CDR3aa: CASSVGLRLQSRANVLTF
v_gene: TRBV5-4; d_gene: TRBD2; abundance: .; j_gene: TRBJ2-7; CDR3nt: TGTGCCAGCAGCTTGGGACTAGCGGGAGGCACCTACGAGCAGTACTTC; CDR3aa: CASSLGLAGGTYEQYF
v_gene: TRBV7-9; d_gene: .; abundance: .; j_gene: TRBJ2-7; CDR3nt: TGTGCCAGCAGCTTGGGGGTCGGCTACGAGCAGTACTTC; CDR3aa: CASSLGVGYEQYF
v_gene: TRBV18; d_gene: .; abundance: few; j_gene: TRBJ2-6; CDR3nt: TGTGCCAGCTCCCAGAGCCTCGCGTCCTCTGGGGCCAACGTCCTGACTTTC; CDR3aa: CASSQSLASSGANVLTF
v_gene: TRBV19; d_gene: .; abundance: .; j_gene: TRBJ1-5; CDR3nt: TGTGCCAGTAGTGAGCGCAGGGGCCCCAATCAGCCCCAGCATTTT; CDR3aa: CASSERRGPNQPQHF
v_gene: TRBV9; d_gene: TRBD1; abundance: .; j_gene: TRBJ2-2; CDR3nt: TGTGCCAGCAGCGTAGACCGGACAGGGAGAGGAAGCGGGGAGCTGTTTTTT; CDR3aa: CASSVDRTGRGSGELFF
v_gene: TRBV28; d_gene: .; abundance: .; j_gene: TRBJ1-1; CDR3nt: TGTGCCAGCAGTTTGCTAACCAACACGGGTGGTGAAGCTTTCTTT; CDR3aa: CASSLLTNTGGEAFF
v_gene: TRBV9; d_gene: TRBD2; abundance: .; j_gene: TRBJ2-5; CDR3nt: TGTGCCAGCAGCGTAGGTTTCGCGGGAGGAGGCCAAGAGACCCAGTACTTC; CDR3aa: CASSVGFAGGGQETQYF
v_gene: TRBV5-4; d_gene: TRBD2; abundance: .; j_gene: TRBJ2-1; CDR3nt: TGTGCCAGCAGCCGGACTAGCGGGAGCGACAATGAGCAGTTCTTC; CDR3aa: CASSRTSGSDNEQFF
v_gene: TRBV5-1; d_gene: TRBD2; abundance: .; j_gene: TRBJ2-5; CDR3nt: TGCGCCAGCAGCCCCCCCGGGACTAGCGGGCAAGAGACCCAGTACTTC; CDR3aa: CASSPPGTSGQETQYF
v_gene: TRBV20-1; d_gene: .; abundance: once; j_gene: TRBJ1-2; CDR3nt: TGCAGTGTCGGGACTAACTATGGCTACACCTTC; CDR3aa: CSVGTNYGYTF
v_gene: TRBV6-5; d_gene: .; abundance: .; j_gene: TRBJ2-1; CDR3nt: TGTGCCAGCAGTTACTCATTTGGGGACAATGAGCAGTTCTTC; CDR3aa: CASSYSFGDNEQFF
v_gene: TRBV4-3; d_gene: .; abundance: .; j_gene: TRBJ2-3; CDR3nt: TGCGCCAGCAGCCAAAGTTCGCTGAGGGGCAGGCTGGGCACAGATACGCAGTATTTT; CDR3aa: CASSQSSLRGRLGTDTQYF
v_gene: TRBV18; d_gene: .; abundance: .; j_gene: TRBJ1-1; CDR3nt: TGTGCCAGCTCACCACGGGGAGAGGACACTGAAGCTTTCTTT; CDR3aa: CASSPRGEDTEAFF
v_gene: TRBV4-2; d_gene: TRBD2; abundance: .; j_gene: TRBJ2-5; CDR3nt: TGTGCCAGCAGCCAAGTTAGCGGGAGTGGGGGAGAGACCCAGTACTTC; CDR3aa: CASSQVSGSGGETQYF
v_gene: TRBV7-3; d_gene: .; abundance: .; j_gene: TRBJ2-7; CDR3nt: TGTGCCAGCAGCTTAACAACTAGCTACGAGCAGTACTTC; CDR3aa: CASSLTTSYEQYF
v_gene: TRBV5-8; d_gene: TRBD1; abundance: .; j_gene: TRBJ2-1; CDR3nt: TGTGCCAGCAGCTTGGGGACAGGCTCCTACAATGAGCAGTTCTTC; CDR3aa: CASSLGTGSYNEQFF
v_gene: TRBV5-4; d_gene: .; abundance: .; j_gene: TRBJ2-7; CDR3nt: TGTGCCAGCAGCGGGGGCACGAGCTCCTACGAGCAGTACTTC; CDR3aa: CASSGGTSSYEQYF
v_gene: TRBV9; d_gene: TRBD1; abundance: .; j_gene: TRBJ2-5; CDR3nt: TGTGCCAGCAGTGTCGGGACAGGGGGCCGGGAAGAGACCCAGTACTTC; CDR3aa: CASSVGTGGREETQYF
v_gene: TRBV5-1; d_gene: TRBD1; abundance: .; j_gene: TRBJ1-2; CDR3nt: TGCGCCAGCAGCTTGGGGGGACAGGGATACTATGGCTACACCTTC; CDR3aa: CASSLGGQGYYGYTF
v_gene: TRBV5-4; d_gene: .; abundance: once; j_gene: TRBJ2-2; CDR3nt: TGTGCCAGCAGCTTTACGGGGGCCACCGGGGAGCTGTTTTTT; CDR3aa: CASSFTGATGELFF
v_gene: TRBV19; d_gene: TRBD1; abundance: .; j_gene: TRBJ2-7; CDR3nt: TGTGCCAGTAGTATCCTGGGACAGGGGGGCTACGAGCAGTACTTC; CDR3aa: CASSILGQGGYEQYF
v_gene: TRBV6-5; d_gene: .; abundance: .; j_gene: TRBJ1-2; CDR3nt: TGTGCCAGCAGTTACTCGGGGGGCGGTGGCTACACCTTC; CDR3aa: CASSYSGGGGYTF
v_gene: TRBV5-4; d_gene: TRBD2; abundance: .; j_gene: TRBJ2-1; CDR3nt: TGTGCCAGCAGTCCCGGGACTAGCCTTGATTATGAGCAGTTCTTC; CDR3aa: CASSPGTSLDYEQFF